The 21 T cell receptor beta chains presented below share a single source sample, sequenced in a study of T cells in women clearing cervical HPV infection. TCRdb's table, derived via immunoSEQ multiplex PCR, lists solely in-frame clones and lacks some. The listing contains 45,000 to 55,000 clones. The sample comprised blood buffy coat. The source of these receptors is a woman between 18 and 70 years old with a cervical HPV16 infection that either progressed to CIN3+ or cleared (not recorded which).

Partial CDR3 DNA: TGTGCCAGCAGCCCCGGTCCAGGGAATGCACCC. Its translation is CASSPGPGNAP. The entire CDR3 is CASSPGPGNAPLHF. This chain links TRBV5-6 with TRBJ1-6; a weak D match, TRBD1 (5 bases). The read finishes 3 residues shy of the CDR3 end, and the germline J gene is used to complete it. Germline V CDR1 and CDR2: SGHDT, YYEEEE. The CDR3 is 14 residues long. Trimming stripped 4 bases from V and 11 bases from J, with 16 bases between.

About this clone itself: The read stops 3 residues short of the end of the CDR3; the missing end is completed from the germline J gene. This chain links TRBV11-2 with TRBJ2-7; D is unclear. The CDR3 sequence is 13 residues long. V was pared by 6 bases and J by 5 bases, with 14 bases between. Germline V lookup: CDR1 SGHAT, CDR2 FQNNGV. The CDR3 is CASSKGGNNEQYF. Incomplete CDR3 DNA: TGTGCCAGCAGTAAGGGTGGAAACAACGAG.

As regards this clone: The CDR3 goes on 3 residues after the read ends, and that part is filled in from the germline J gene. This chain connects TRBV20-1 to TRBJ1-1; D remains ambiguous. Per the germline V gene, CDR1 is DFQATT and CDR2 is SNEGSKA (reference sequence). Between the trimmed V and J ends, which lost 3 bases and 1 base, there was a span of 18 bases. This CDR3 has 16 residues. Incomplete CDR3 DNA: TGCAGTGCTAGGGGCGGGGTCCATGGTGAGAACACTGAA. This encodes CSARGGVHGENTE. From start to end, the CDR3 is CSARGGVHGENTEAFF.

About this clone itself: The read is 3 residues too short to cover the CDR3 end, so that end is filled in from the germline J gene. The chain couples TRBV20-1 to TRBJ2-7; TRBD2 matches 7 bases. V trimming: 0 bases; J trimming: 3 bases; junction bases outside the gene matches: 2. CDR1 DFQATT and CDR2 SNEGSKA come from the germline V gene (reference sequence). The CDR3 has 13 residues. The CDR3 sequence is CSARDKRDYEQYF. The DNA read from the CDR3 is TGCAGTGCTAGAGATAAGCGGGACTACGAG.

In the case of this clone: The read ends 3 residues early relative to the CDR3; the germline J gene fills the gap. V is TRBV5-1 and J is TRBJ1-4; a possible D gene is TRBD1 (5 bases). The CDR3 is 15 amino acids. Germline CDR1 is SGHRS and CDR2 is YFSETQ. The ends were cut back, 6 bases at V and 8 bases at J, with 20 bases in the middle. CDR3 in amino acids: CASTPRPGLEEKLFF. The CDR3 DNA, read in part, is TGCGCCAGCACCCCTCGGCCAGGGTTGGAGGAAAAA.

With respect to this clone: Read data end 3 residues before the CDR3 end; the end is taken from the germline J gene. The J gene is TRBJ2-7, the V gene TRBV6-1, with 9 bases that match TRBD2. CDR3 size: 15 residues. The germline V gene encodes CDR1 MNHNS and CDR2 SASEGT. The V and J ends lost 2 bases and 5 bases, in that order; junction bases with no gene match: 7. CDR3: CASSESGGRVDEQYF. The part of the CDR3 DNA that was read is TGTGCCAGCAGTGAATCAGGCGGGAGGGTCGACGAG.

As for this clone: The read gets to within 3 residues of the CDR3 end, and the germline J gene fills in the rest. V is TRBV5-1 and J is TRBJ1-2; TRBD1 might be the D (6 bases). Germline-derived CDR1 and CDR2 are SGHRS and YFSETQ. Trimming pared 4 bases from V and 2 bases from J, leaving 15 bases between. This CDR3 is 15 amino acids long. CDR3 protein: CASSPWTELNYGYTF. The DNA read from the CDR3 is TGCGCCAGCAGCCCCTGGACAGAGCTCAACTATGGC.

The sequenced CDR3 bases are TGCAGTGCTAGAGAACCTAGGGGGACTAGCAGTGGGAGAGGAAACATT. Translation gives CSAREPRGTSSGRGNI. The CDR3 in full is CSAREPRGTSSGRGNIQYF. J is TRBJ2-4 and V is TRBV20-1; the match to TRBD2 covers 9 bases. The read terminates 3 residues ahead of where the CDR3 ends, so the germline J gene completes it. Per germline, CDR1 DFQATT and CDR2 SNEGSKA (reference sequence). The CDR3 consists of 19 residues. J gave up 6 bases and V 0 bases, and 18 bases lay outside the gene matches.

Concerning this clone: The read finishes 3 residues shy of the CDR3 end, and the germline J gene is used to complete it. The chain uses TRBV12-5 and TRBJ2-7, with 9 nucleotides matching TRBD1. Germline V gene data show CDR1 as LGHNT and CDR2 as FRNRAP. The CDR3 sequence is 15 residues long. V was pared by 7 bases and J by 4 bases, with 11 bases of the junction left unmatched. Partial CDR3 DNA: TGTGCTAGTGCAACGCCAGGACAGGGGAGGTACGAG. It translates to CASATPGQGRYE. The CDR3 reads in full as CASATPGQGRYEQYF.

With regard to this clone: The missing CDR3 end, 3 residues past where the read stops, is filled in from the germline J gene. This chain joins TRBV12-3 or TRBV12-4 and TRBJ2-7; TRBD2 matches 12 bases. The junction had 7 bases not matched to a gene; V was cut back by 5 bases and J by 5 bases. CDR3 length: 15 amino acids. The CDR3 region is CASSQTSGSWDEQYF. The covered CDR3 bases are TGTGCCAGCAGTCAGACTAGCGGGAGTTGGGACGAG.

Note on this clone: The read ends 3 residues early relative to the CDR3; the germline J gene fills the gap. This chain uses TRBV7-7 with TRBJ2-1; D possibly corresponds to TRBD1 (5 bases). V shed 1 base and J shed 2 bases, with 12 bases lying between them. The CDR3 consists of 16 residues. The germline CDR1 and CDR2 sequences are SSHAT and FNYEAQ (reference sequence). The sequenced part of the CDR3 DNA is TGTGCCAGCAGCTTAGAGGGGCACCAACCCTACAATGAG. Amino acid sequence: CASSLEGHQPYNE. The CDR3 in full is CASSLEGHQPYNEQFF.

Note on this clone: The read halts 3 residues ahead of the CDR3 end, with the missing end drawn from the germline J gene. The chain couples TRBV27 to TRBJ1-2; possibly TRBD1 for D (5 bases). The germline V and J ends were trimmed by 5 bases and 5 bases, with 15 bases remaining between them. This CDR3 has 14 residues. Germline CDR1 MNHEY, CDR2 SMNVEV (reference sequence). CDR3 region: CASSRGGVGYGYTF. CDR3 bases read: TGTGCCAGCAGTCGAGGAGGGGTAGGTTATGGC.

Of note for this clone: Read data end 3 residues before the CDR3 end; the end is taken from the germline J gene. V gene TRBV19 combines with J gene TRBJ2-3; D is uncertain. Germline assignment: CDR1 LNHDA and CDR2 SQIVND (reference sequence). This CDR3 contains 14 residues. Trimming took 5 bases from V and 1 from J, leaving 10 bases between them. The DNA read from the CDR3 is TGTGCCAGTAGTCCTCTGGCGGGCACAGATACG. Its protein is CASSPLAGTDT. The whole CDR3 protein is CASSPLAGTDTQYF.

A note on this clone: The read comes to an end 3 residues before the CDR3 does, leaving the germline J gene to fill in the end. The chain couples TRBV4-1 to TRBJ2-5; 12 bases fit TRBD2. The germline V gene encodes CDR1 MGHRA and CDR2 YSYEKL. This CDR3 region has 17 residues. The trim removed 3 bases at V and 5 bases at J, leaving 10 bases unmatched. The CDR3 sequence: CASSQGSSGGAYETQYF. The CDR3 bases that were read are TGCGCCAGCAGCCAGGGATCTAGCGGGGGGGCCTACGAGACC.

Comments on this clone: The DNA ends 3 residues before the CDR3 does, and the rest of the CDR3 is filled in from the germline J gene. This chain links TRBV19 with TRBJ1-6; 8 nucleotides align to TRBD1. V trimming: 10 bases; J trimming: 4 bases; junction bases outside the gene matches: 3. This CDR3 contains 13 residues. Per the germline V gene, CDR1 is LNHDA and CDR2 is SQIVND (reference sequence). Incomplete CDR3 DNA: TGTGCCACTCGACAGGGGTATAATTCACCC. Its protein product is CATRQGYNSP. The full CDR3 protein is CATRQGYNSPLHF. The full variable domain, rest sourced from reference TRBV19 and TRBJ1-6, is DGGITQSPKYLFRKEGQNVTLSCEQNLNHDAMYWYRQDPGQGLRLIYYSQIVNDFQKGDIAEGYSVSREKKESFPLTVTSAQKNPTAFYLCATRQGYNSPLHFGNGTRLTVT.

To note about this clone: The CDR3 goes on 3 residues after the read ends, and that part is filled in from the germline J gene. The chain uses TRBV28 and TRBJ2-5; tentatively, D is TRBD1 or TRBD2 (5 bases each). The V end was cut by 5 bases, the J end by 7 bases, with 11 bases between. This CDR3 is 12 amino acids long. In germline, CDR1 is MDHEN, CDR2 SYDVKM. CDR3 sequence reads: CASSLLRGTQYF. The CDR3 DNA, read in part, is TGTGCCAGCAGTCTGTTGAGGGGGACC.

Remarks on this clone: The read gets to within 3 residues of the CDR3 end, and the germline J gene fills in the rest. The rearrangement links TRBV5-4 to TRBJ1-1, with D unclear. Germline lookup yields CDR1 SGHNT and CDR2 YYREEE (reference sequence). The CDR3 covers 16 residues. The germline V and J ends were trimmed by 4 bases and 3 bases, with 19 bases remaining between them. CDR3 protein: CASSVPSADGYTEAFF. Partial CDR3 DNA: TGTGCCAGCAGCGTCCCATCAGCGGACGGGTACACTGAA.

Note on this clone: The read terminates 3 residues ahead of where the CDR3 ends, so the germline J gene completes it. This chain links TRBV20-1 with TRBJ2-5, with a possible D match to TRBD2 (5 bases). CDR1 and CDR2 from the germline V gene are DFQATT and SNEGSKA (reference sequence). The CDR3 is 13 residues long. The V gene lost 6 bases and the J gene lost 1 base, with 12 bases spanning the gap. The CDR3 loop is CSAPLSGQETQYF. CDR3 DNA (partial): TGCAGTGCCCCCCTGAGCGGCCAAGAGACC.

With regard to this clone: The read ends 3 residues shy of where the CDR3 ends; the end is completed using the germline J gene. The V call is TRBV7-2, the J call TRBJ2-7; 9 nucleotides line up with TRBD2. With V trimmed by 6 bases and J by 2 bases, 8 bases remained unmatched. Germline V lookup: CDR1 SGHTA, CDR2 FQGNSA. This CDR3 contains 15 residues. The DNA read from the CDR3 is TGTGCCAGCAGTACCTTCGGGACTAGCACCTACGAG. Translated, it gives CASSTFGTSTYE. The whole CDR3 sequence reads CASSTFGTSTYEQYF.

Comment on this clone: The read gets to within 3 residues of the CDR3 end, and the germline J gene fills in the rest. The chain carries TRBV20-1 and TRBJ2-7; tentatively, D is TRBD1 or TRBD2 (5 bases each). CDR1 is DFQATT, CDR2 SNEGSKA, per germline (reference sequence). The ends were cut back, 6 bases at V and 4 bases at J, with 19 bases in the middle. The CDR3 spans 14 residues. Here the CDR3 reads CSALGGRVGYEQYF. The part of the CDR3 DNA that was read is TGCAGTGCCCTAGGAGGCAGGGTGGGTTACGAG.

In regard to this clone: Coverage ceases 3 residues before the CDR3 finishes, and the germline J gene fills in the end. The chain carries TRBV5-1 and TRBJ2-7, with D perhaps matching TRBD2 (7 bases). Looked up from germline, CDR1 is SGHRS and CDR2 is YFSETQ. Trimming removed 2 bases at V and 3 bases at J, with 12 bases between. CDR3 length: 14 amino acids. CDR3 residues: CASSFAGAGYEQYF. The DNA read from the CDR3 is TGCGCCAGCAGCTTTGCGGGGGCTGGCTACGAG.